Below are 10 T cell receptor beta chains sequenced from a single sample in a study of cytomegalovirus exposure and HLA in healthy donors. PCR used 60 Vbeta primers and 13 Jbeta primers. Sequencing was performed with immunoSEQ multiplex PCR; in TCRdb, only in-frame clones are kept and a portion is missing. Among around 200,000 clones listed, roughly 77% were seen once. The sequenced sample consisted of PBMCs. These receptors were taken from a man aged 30 to 45 in good health and CMV-seropositive.

The CDR3: CASSFWQGNEKLFF. CDR3 DNA sequence: TGTGCCAGCAGTTTTTGGCAGGGAAATGAAAAACTGTTTTTT. The rearrangement links TRBV27 to TRBJ1-4; D is possibly TRBD1 (5 bases). The V gene's germline CDR1 is MNHEY and CDR2 SMNVEV (reference sequence). CDR3 length: 14 residues. With 3 bases removed from V and 5 bases from J, the gap between germline ends came to 10 bases.

The CDR3 bases are TGCGCCAGCAGCCAAGATCCGGGACAGTCAGCAGACGGGCAGTACTTC. Its protein product is CASSQDPGQSADGQYF. The gene calls are TRBV4-3 and TRBJ2-5; the match to TRBD1 covers 7 bases. After removal of 0 bases from V and 11 bases from J, the junction contained 15 bases not matched to a gene. Germline V gene sequence: CDR1 LGHNA, CDR2 YSLEER. The CDR3 spans 16 residues.

The chain uses TRBV7-9 and TRBJ1-1; D gene unclear. The V gene's germline CDR1 is SEHNR and CDR2 FQNEAQ (reference sequence). V lost 3 bases and J lost 6, with 5 bases in between. This CDR3 has 11 residues. The CDR3 DNA reads TGTGCCAGCAGCTTCACGGCTGAAGCTTTCTTT. Translation gives CASSFTAEAFF.

J is TRBJ1-6 and V is TRBV19; maybe TRBD1 (6 bases). Germline V gives CDR1 LNHDA, CDR2 SQIVND (reference sequence). With 3 bases removed from V and 2 bases from J, the gap between germline ends came to 14 bases. The CDR3 covers 17 residues. Written as DNA, the CDR3 is TGTGCCAGTAGTATTAAGGGGGGGCGCGCCTATAATTCACCCCTCCACTTT. It is translated as CASSIKGGRAYNSPLHF.

The chain employs TRBV11-1 and TRBJ1-1; no clear D gene. The V gene lost 0 bases and the J gene lost 5 bases, with 13 bases spanning the gap. From germline, CDR1 is SGHAT and CDR2 FQDESV (reference sequence). This CDR3 has 15 amino acids. In nucleotides, the CDR3 is TGTGCCAGCAGCTTAGCCGGCAGGCTCCGGACTGAAGCTTTCTTT. This encodes CASSLAGRLRTEAFF.

This clone occurred once. The chain combines TRBV2 with TRBJ2-3, with 7 bases that match TRBD1. The trim removed 4 bases at V and 4 bases at J, leaving 8 bases unmatched. The CDR3 has 15 residues. Looked up from germline, CDR1 is SNHLY and CDR2 is FYNNEI. CDR3 in amino acids: CASSGDSHGSDTQYF. The CDR3 coding sequence is TGTGCCAGCAGTGGGGACAGCCACGGGTCAGATACGCAGTATTTT.

This rearrangement joins TRBV2 to TRBJ1-5, with 7 bases aligning to TRBD1. V was pared by 4 bases and J by 5 bases, with 8 bases of the junction left unmatched. This CDR3 is built from 15 residues. Germline V gives CDR1 SNHLY, CDR2 FYNNEI. DNA of the CDR3: TGTGCCAGCAGTGTAACAGGGGAATGGGATCAGCCCCAGCATTTT. It specifies CASSVTGEWDQPQHF.

This clone was found a few times. The chain carries TRBV7-2 and TRBJ2-7; TRBD1 might be the D (5 bases). V shed 7 bases and J shed 2 bases, with 12 bases lying between them. Looked up from germline, CDR1 is SGHTA and CDR2 is FQGNSA. CDR3 size: 13 residues. The CDR3 coding sequence is TGTGCCAGCACCCGGACACCAACCTACGAGCAGTACTTC. This translates into CASTRTPTYEQYF.

The gene calls are TRBV19 and TRBJ1-1; weak D call: TRBD1 (5 bases). This CDR3 region has 17 residues. CDR1 and CDR2 from the germline V gene are LNHDA and SQIVND (reference sequence). Trimming left V 1 base short and J 1 base short, with 16 bases between. In nucleotides, the CDR3 is TGTGCCAGTAGTATAGTCTCTAGGCAGGGCCAGAACACTGAAGCTTTCTTT. It yields the protein CASSIVSRQGQNTEAFF.

This clone was recorded once. The chain has TRBV2 and TRBJ1-5; D uncertain. V lost 7 bases to trimming and J lost 7 bases, with 14 bases between them. The germline gives CDR1 SNHLY, CDR2 FYNNEI. The CDR3 is 13 amino acids. CDR3 residues: CASTESPRQPQHF. The CDR3 nucleotides read TGTGCCAGCACTGAGAGCCCCCGGCAGCCCCAGCATTTT.